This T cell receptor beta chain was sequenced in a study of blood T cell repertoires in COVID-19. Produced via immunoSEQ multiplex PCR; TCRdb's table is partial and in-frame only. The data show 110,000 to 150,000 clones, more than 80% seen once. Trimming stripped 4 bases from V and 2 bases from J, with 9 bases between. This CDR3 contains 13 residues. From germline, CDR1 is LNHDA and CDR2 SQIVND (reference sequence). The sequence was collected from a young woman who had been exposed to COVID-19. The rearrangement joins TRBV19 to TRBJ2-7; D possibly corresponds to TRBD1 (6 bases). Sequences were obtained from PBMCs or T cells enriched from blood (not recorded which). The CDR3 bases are TGTGCCAGTAGTACAGGGGAAGCCTACGAGCAGTACTTC. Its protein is CASSTGEAYEQYF.